The rows below give T cell receptor beta chains drawn from one sample of a study of blood T cell repertoires in COVID-19. Profiled with immunoSEQ multiplex PCR; TCRdb holds only in-frame clones, not every one. Of roughly 500,000 clones in the sample, roughly nine tenths were seen once. Specimen: peripheral blood. These TCRs come from a man aged 18 to 30 with COVID-19, enrolled during active disease. The conserved cysteine and the conserved F or W are not part of the CDR3 here. The order of the fields is V gene, J gene, CDR3 protein.

v_gene: TRBV3-1/TRBV3-2; j_gene: TRBJ2-3; CDR3aa: ASSQKMGGLDTQY
v_gene: TRBV3-1/TRBV3-2; j_gene: TRBJ1-2; CDR3aa: ASSQDLTGNGYT
v_gene: TRBV7-8; j_gene: TRBJ1-1; CDR3aa: ASSLDRVSEAF
v_gene: TRBV18; j_gene: TRBJ2-7; CDR3aa: ASSPPSQAYEQY
v_gene: TRBV20-1; j_gene: TRBJ2-1; CDR3aa: SASLAGGTGNEQF
v_gene: TRBV4-1; j_gene: TRBJ1-6; CDR3aa: ASSLDRAKPLH
v_gene: TRBV2; j_gene: TRBJ1-4; CDR3aa: ASSVPVNEKLF
v_gene: TRBV5-4; j_gene: TRBJ2-1; CDR3aa: ASSLGWSYNEQF
v_gene: TRBV5-4; j_gene: TRBJ1-6; CDR3aa: ASSPTGPGDSPLH
v_gene: TRBV5-1; j_gene: TRBJ2-3; CDR3aa: ASSPEPGTSEYTQY
v_gene: TRBV3-1/TRBV3-2; j_gene: TRBJ2-7; CDR3aa: ASSQESGGPYEQY
v_gene: TRBV5-8; j_gene: TRBJ2-7; CDR3aa: ASSSIPSTTNPREQY
v_gene: TRBV10-2; j_gene: TRBJ2-1; CDR3aa: ASLDRGFYNEQF
v_gene: TRBV30; j_gene: TRBJ2-3; CDR3aa: AWSVETDTQY
v_gene: TRBV5-4; j_gene: TRBJ1-2; CDR3aa: ASSLEVVGGIYGYT
v_gene: TRBV27; j_gene: TRBJ2-7; CDR3aa: ASRGTGTGLEQY
v_gene: TRBV18; j_gene: TRBJ2-1; CDR3aa: ASSPAGRAGEQF
v_gene: TRBV7-6; j_gene: TRBJ1-6; CDR3aa: ASSEQGSSYNSPLH
v_gene: TRBV7-9; j_gene: TRBJ1-2; CDR3aa: ASSLPERAWGYT
v_gene: TRBV12-3/TRBV12-4; j_gene: TRBJ2-1; CDR3aa: AGGTSGSGEQF
v_gene: TRBV18; j_gene: TRBJ1-1; CDR3aa: ASSPPRGQGGTEAF
v_gene: TRBV6-5; j_gene: TRBJ2-1; CDR3aa: ASARTSGDNEQF
v_gene: TRBV19; j_gene: TRBJ1-5; CDR3aa: ASSSQGGFDQPQH
v_gene: TRBV28; j_gene: TRBJ2-5; CDR3aa: ASRDREETQY
v_gene: TRBV27; j_gene: TRBJ1-6; CDR3aa: ASRTGSDSPLH
v_gene: TRBV6-2/TRBV6-3; j_gene: TRBJ2-3; CDR3aa: ASSSGGAGDTQY
v_gene: TRBV5-6; j_gene: TRBJ1-2; CDR3aa: ASCPGGYGYT
v_gene: TRBV12-5; j_gene: TRBJ2-4; CDR3aa: ASAISPNSNNIQY
v_gene: TRBV18; j_gene: TRBJ2-1; CDR3aa: ASSTTGPDEQF
v_gene: TRBV6-5; j_gene: TRBJ2-7; CDR3aa: ASSLRTGGYYEQY
v_gene: TRBV2; j_gene: TRBJ2-2; CDR3aa: ASSVGRDINTGELF
v_gene: TRBV7-8; j_gene: TRBJ1-3; CDR3aa: ASSRNPGGGGNTIY
v_gene: TRBV3-1/TRBV3-2; j_gene: TRBJ2-3; CDR3aa: ASSLRGPDTQY
v_gene: TRBV11-2; j_gene: TRBJ2-7; CDR3aa: ASGRGTSTYEQY
v_gene: TRBV19; j_gene: TRBJ2-1; CDR3aa: ASSDHRGSRYNEQF
v_gene: TRBV6-2/TRBV6-3; j_gene: TRBJ1-2; CDR3aa: ASSYFPGGYT
v_gene: TRBV27; j_gene: TRBJ1-2; CDR3aa: ASSNFYGYT
v_gene: TRBV19; j_gene: TRBJ1-2; CDR3aa: ASSMGGLLNIRNGYT
v_gene: TRBV11-2; j_gene: TRBJ1-5; CDR3aa: ASSPAGGGAPQH
v_gene: TRBV11-3; j_gene: TRBJ2-3; CDR3aa: ASSLPQGRYTQY
v_gene: TRBV11-1; j_gene: TRBJ2-7; CDR3aa: ASSRGVSYEQY
v_gene: TRBV7-2; j_gene: TRBJ2-1; CDR3aa: ASSLLEGYEQF
v_gene: TRBV19; j_gene: TRBJ2-3; CDR3aa: ATSGSGQGEDTQY
v_gene: TRBV6-1; j_gene: TRBJ2-7; CDR3aa: ASSDWRYEQY
v_gene: TRBV13; j_gene: TRBJ2-6; CDR3aa: ASSPRANVLT
v_gene: TRBV12-3/TRBV12-4; j_gene: TRBJ2-3; CDR3aa: ATTPQGADTQY
v_gene: TRBV28; j_gene: TRBJ2-7; CDR3aa: ASSPRDRGTYEQY
v_gene: TRBV18; j_gene: TRBJ2-3; CDR3aa: ASSPLSAGGTDTQY
v_gene: TRBV30; j_gene: TRBJ2-7; CDR3aa: AWSAADEQY
v_gene: TRBV27; j_gene: TRBJ1-1; CDR3aa: ASSLGTGANTEAF
v_gene: TRBV12-5; j_gene: TRBJ2-5; CDR3aa: ASGPPTRETQY
v_gene: TRBV7-3; j_gene: TRBJ1-5; CDR3aa: ASSLDRNQPQH
v_gene: TRBV18; j_gene: TRBJ1-1; CDR3aa: ASSPSGETEAF
v_gene: TRBV6-5; j_gene: TRBJ2-2; CDR3aa: ASRPSQERTGELF